The T cell receptor beta chain described here comes from a study of blood T cell repertoires in COVID-19. This table comes from immunoSEQ multiplex PCR, and its TCRdb copy is limited to in-frame clones, with some not included. This sample has more than 65,000 clones, with about 79% found just once. V shed 5 bases, J shed 7 bases, and the junction held 7 bases outside the gene matches. CDR1 and CDR2 from the germline V gene are MNHEY and SMNVEV (reference sequence). CDR3 length: 15 amino acids. This receptor was identified in a woman aged 45-65 years with acute or convalescent COVID-19. V is TRBV27 and J is TRBJ2-7, with 14 bases fitting TRBD2. The sample consisted of peripheral blood. CDR3 in amino acids: CASSPGLAGVREQYF. The CDR3 coding sequence is TGTGCCAGCAGTCCGGGACTAGCGGGAGTGAGAGAGCAGTACTTC.